This T cell receptor beta chain was documented in a study of CD8 T cells in Susac syndrome. The authors carried out high-throughput sequencing of TCR beta. They applied it to CD8+ and CD4+ T cells obtained from blood. Patients having Susac syndrome satisfied recently defined diagnostic criteria for definite or probable disease. Both CD4+ and CD8+ T cells were negatively isolated, and TEMRA cells underwent FACS enrichment. CDR1 is SGHNT, CDR2 YYREEE, per germline (reference sequence). This CDR3 has 16 amino acids. V trimming: 3 bases; J trimming: 5 bases; junction bases outside the gene matches: 10. RNA amounts of about 0.5 to 1 ug underwent reverse transcription with random hexamers. Via MiXCR, TCRdb re-called the immunoSEQ multiplex PCR reads, giving one row per CDR3 protein. The sample shows about 82,000 distinct CDR3 sequences, roughly 96% of them seen only once.

The sequenced material came from CD8+ T cells from PBMCs. V and J are TRBV5-4 and TRBJ1-2; TRBD1 matches 10 bases. The source of this sequence is a human donor with Susac syndrome. This CDR3 reads CASSSPRQGAWYGYTF. Written as DNA, the CDR3 is TGTGCCAGCAGCTCCCCTCGACAGGGGGCATGGTATGGCTACACCTTC.